Presented here are 13 T cell receptor beta chains from one specimen sequenced in a study of blood T cell repertoires in COVID-19. Here immunoSEQ multiplex PCR was the method, and the copy in TCRdb shows in-frame clones only, minus some. The sample lists about 230,000 clones, around 88% seen once, with 2.5% in the top ten. Sequencing was performed on PBMCs or T cells enriched from blood (not recorded which). The source of these receptors is a woman between 40 and 55 years old with acute COVID-19.

J is TRBJ2-2 and V is TRBV7-7; tentatively, D is TRBD1 (6 bases). In germline, CDR1 is SSHAT, CDR2 FNYEAQ (reference sequence). Trimming pared 0 bases from V and 4 bases from J, leaving 9 bases between. The length of the CDR3 is 15 residues. The CDR3: CASSLAQGFTGELFF. In nucleotides, the CDR3 is TGTGCCAGCAGCTTAGCACAGGGTTTCACCGGGGAGCTGTTTTTT.

The chain combines TRBV19 with TRBJ2-1; 7 nucleotides align to TRBD2. V lost 6 bases and J lost 1; bases outside the gene matches: 6. The CDR3 loop spans 15 amino acids. The germline V gene encodes CDR1 LNHDA and CDR2 SQIVND (reference sequence). The CDR3 is CASRRLAASYNEQFF. DNA for the CDR3: TGTGCCAGTAGGAGGCTAGCGGCTTCCTACAATGAGCAGTTCTTC.

This chain connects TRBV30 to TRBJ1-6, with 9 bases aligning to TRBD1. The CDR3 sequence is 14 residues long. V lost 4 bases, J lost 9 bases, and 7 bases stayed unmatched. Germline V CDR1 and CDR2: GTSNPN, SVGIG (reference sequence). In DNA, the CDR3 is TGTGCCTGGACAATGGGACAGGGTGGTTCACCCCTCCACTTT. This gives the protein CAWTMGQGGSPLHF. Using reference TRBV30 and TRBJ1-6 for the parts outside the CDR3, the full variable domain is SQTIHQWPATLVQPVGSPLSLECTVEGTSNPNLYWYRQAAGRGLQLLFYSVGIGQISSEVPQNLSASRPQDRQFILSSKKLLLSDSGFYLCAWTMGQGGSPLHFGNGTRLTVT.

This clone was detected once. V is TRBV5-1 and J is TRBJ1-1; D is perhaps TRBD1 (6 bases). Germline-derived CDR1 and CDR2 are SGHRS and YFSETQ. Trimming cost V 3 bases and J 7 bases, with 10 bases left between them. The CDR3 is 12 residues long. The chain's CDR3 is CASSSQGYEAFF. The CDR3 DNA reads as TGCGCCAGCAGCTCGCAGGGGTATGAAGCTTTCTTT.

This clone has only one observation. This chain connects TRBV5-1 to TRBJ2-3; a weak D match, TRBD2 (5 bases). With 0 bases removed from V and 2 bases from J, the gap between germline ends came to 7 bases. The CDR3 contains 14 residues. Germline V gene lookup returns CDR1 SGHRS and CDR2 YFSETQ. The CDR3 here is CASSLAGYTDTQYF. The CDR3 DNA reads TGCGCCAGCAGCTTGGCGGGGTACACAGATACGCAGTATTTT. Full variable domain (outside the CDR3, taken from reference TRBV5-1 and TRBJ2-3): KAGVTQTPRYLIKTRGQQVTLSCSPISGHRSVSWYQQTPGQGLQFLFEYFSETQRNKGNFPGRFSGRQFSNSRSEMNVSTLELGDSALYLCASSLAGYTDTQYFGPGTRLTVL.

This chain connects TRBV10-3 to TRBJ2-1, with 7 bases aligning to TRBD2. In germline, CDR1 is ENHRY, CDR2 SYGVKD. Trimming at V came to 0 bases and at J to 6 bases, leaving 14 bases not matched to a gene. The CDR3 loop spans 18 amino acids. The CDR3 region is CAISESGSSGSWGNEQFF. The CDR3 DNA reads as TGTGCCATCAGTGAGTCGGGCTCTAGCGGATCCTGGGGCAATGAGCAGTTCTTC.

In its sample, this clone was seen once. This CDR3 reads CASRRNSGNTIYF. As DNA, the CDR3 is TGCGCCAGCCGGCGGAACTCTGGAAACACCATATATTTT. The V call is TRBV5-1, the J call TRBJ1-3; D gene unclear. Deletions cut 7 bases from V and 0 bases from J, with 8 bases between. Germline V gives CDR1 SGHRS, CDR2 YFSETQ. The CDR3 runs 13 residues.

This clone showed up just once. The chain recombines TRBV7-9 with TRBJ1-1; D gene unclear. Germline assignment: CDR1 SEHNR and CDR2 FQNEAQ (reference sequence). The germline V and J ends were trimmed by 1 base and 0 bases, with 6 bases remaining between them. The CDR3 totals 14 residues. CDR3 region: CASSLGRLNTEAFF. CDR3 in DNA: TGTGCCAGCAGCTTAGGCCGGTTGAACACTGAAGCTTTCTTT. The variable domain in full, with the rest retrieved from reference TRBV7-9 and TRBJ1-1, is DTGVSQNPRHKITKRGQNVTFRCDPISEHNRLYWYRQTLGQGPEFLTYFQNEAQLEKSRLLSDRFSAERPKGSFSTLEIQRTEQGDSAMYLCASSLGRLNTEAFFGQGTRLTVV.

V usage is TRBV6-6 and J usage is TRBJ1-4; 7 bases match TRBD1. The CDR3 sequence is 14 residues long. J was trimmed by 7 bases and V by 7 bases; bases with no gene match: 9. Germline CDR1 reads MNHNY; CDR2 reads SVGAGI (reference sequence). CDR3 region: CASNRQGSGEKLFF. Here the CDR3 DNA reads TGTGCCAGCAATAGACAGGGCAGTGGTGAAAAACTGTTTTTT.

The gene calls are TRBV11-3 and TRBJ2-7; TRBD2 matches at 11 bases. CDR1 SGHNT and CDR2 YENEEA come from the germline V gene. V shed 5 bases and J 1 base; nucleotides not matched to a gene: 7. The CDR3 runs to 16 residues. This CDR3 is CASSATSGSGSYEQYV. The CDR3 coding sequence is TGTGCCAGCAGCGCTACTAGCGGGAGTGGGTCCTACGAGCAGTACGTC.

The chain employs TRBV5-4 and TRBJ1-1; possibly TRBD1 for D (5 bases). Germline V gene data show CDR1 as SGHNT and CDR2 as YYREEE (reference sequence). V lost 4 bases and J 1 base, leaving 14 bases between the germline ends. CDR3 length: 15 amino acids. The CDR3 nucleotides are TGTGCCAGCAGCAGCGGGGGGACGGGGAACACTGAAGCTTTCTTT. This encodes CASSSGGTGNTEAFF.

The J gene is TRBJ1-2, the V gene TRBV2, with 7 bases that match TRBD1. J gave up 4 bases and V 9 bases, and 5 bases lay outside the gene matches. CDR3 length: 12 residues. Per germline, CDR1 SNHLY and CDR2 FYNNEI. The CDR3 loop is CASWDSGYGYTF. CDR3 DNA sequence: TGTGCCAGTTGGGACAGCGGCTATGGCTACACCTTC.

For the CDR3, the DNA is TGTGCCAGCCTGATCGGTGGGGCAGTTGGGGCCAACGTCCTGACTTTC. Its protein product is CASLIGGAVGANVLTF. The chain recombines TRBV30 with TRBJ2-6, with a tentative D call TRBD1 (5 bases). From germline, CDR1 is GTSNPN and CDR2 SVGIG (reference sequence). The CDR3 extends over 16 amino acids. Trimming pared 8 bases from V and 3 bases from J, leaving 20 bases between.